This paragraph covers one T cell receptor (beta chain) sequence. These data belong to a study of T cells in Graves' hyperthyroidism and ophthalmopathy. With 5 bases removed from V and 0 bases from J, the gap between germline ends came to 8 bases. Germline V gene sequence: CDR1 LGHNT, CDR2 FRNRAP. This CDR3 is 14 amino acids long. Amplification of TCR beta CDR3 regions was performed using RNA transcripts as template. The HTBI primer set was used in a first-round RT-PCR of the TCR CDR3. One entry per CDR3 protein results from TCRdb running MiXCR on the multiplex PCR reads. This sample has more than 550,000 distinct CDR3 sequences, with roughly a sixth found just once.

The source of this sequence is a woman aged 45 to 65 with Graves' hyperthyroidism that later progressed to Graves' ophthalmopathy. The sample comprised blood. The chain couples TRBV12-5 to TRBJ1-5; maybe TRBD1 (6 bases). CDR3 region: CASGGTLSNQPQHF. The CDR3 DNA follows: TGTGCTAGTGGTGGGACACTTAGCAATCAGCCCCAGCATTTT.